Reported below is one TCR beta chain. The record originates from a study of CD8 T cells in Susac syndrome. An input of about 0.5 to 1 ug of RNA was subjected to reverse transcription using random hexamers. TCRdb analysed the immunoSEQ multiplex PCR reads with MiXCR anew, one entry per CDR3 protein. This sample yields approximately 270,000 distinct CDR3 sequences, of which just under 95% are seen a single time; around 0.07% belongs to the top ten. The germline V gene has CDR1 KGHDR and CDR2 SFDVKD. J gave up 4 bases and V 5 bases, and 7 bases lay outside the gene matches. The CDR3 spans 15 residues. Sequenced input: CD4+ T cells from PBMCs. The rearrangement links TRBV24-1 to TRBJ2-5; 9 bases map to TRBD1. The receptor's source is a human donor with multiple sclerosis. The CDR3 loop is CATSAWDRASETQYF. The DNA of the CDR3 is TGTGCCACCAGTGCTTGGGACAGGGCCTCAGAGACCCAGTACTTC.